This T cell receptor beta chain was identified during a study of siplizumab effects on memory and regulatory T cells. Details on this clone: The antigen is undetermined.

Sequencing of each sample assayed 95,000 to 100,000 TCR templates. The assay was immunoSEQ multiplex PCR, and TCRdb's table has in-frame clones only and misses some. The sample shows tens of thousands of clones, about 97% of them seen only once. After removal of 4 bases from V and 4 bases from J, the junction contained 19 bases not matched to a gene. The CDR3 extends over 18 amino acids. Germline CDR1 is GTSNPN and CDR2 is SVGIG (reference sequence). Findings of the study overall: Roughly 80-97% of proliferating CD4+ or CD8+ clones lacked an assignable naive or memory phenotype. The suppressive capacity of proliferating Tregs from siplizumab cultures remained unconfirmed. Apparently key alloresponse contributors, naive T cells also seemed more diverse than memory cells.

V usage is TRBV30 and J usage is TRBJ2-1; 7 nucleotides match TRBD2. Sequenced material: naive CD4+ T cells sorted from blood. This receptor was obtained from a human donor in good health. The CDR3 DNA sequence: TGTGCCTGGACACTGCGGGGGAGGGCCCTCGGATATTACAATGAGCAGTTCTTC. It yields the protein CAWTLRGRALGYYNEQFF.